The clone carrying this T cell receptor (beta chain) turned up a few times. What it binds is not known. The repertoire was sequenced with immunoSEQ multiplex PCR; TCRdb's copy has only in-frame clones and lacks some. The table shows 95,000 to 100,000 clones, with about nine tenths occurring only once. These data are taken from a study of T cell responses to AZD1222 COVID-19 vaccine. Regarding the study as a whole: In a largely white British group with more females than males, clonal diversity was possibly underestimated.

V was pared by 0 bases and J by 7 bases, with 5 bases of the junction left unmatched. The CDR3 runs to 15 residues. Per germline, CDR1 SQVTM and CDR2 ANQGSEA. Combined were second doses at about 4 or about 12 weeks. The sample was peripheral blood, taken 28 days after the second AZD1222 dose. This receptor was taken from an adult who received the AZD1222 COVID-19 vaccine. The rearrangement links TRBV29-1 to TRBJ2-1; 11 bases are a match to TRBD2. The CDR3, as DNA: TGCAGCGTTGAAGAACTAGCGGGAGTAATTAATGAGCAGTTCTTC. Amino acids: CSVEELAGVINEQFF.